These 30 T cell receptor beta chains originate from one sample sequenced in a study of shared clonotypes between healthy human individuals (dated by TCRdb to the early 2020s). To prepare the library, the immunoSEQ multiplex PCR assay was applied. TCRdb mirrors the immuneACCESS table, restricted to in-frame sequences. Some clones are absent from its copies; in checked studies, under half trace to an unresolved V gene, and the reason for the others is unknown. The sample table contains 200,000 to 250,000 clones; only one count was recorded for 50% to 75% of them. Approximately 10% of the sample is taken by the ten largest. Sequenced: memory CD4+ T cells sorted from blood. In light of the paper, this sample's cell subset or site label describes: CD45RA-negative fraction. Receptors were obtained from a man aged 30 to 45 in good health.

This clone was seen a few times. The rearrangement joins TRBV28 to TRBJ1-5; TRBD1 is a possible D gene (6 bases). Between the trimmed V and J ends, which lost 10 bases and 6 bases, there was a span of 10 bases. The CDR3 loop spans 11 amino acids. Germline lookup yields CDR1 MDHEN and CDR2 SYDVKM. CDR3 sequence reads: CATRGVQPQHF. CDR3 DNA: TGTGCCACCAGGGGTGTTCAGCCCCAGCATTTT.

The V and J genes are TRBV5-5 and TRBJ2-7; weak D call: TRBD2 (6 bases). The CDR3 runs 13 residues. V was trimmed by 3 bases and J by 7 bases, leaving 14 bases between them. Germline V gene data show CDR1 as SGHKS and CDR2 as YYEKEE (reference sequence). The CDR3, as DNA: TGTGCCAGCAGCTCCGAAAGAGGGAGGGAGCAGTACTTC. Encoded protein: CASSSERGREQYF.

The CDR3 bases are TGTGCCAGCAGCTTGGCATTTGGACTAGCAGAAGACAATGAGCAGTTCTTC. It specifies CASSLAFGLAEDNEQFF. The chain joins TRBV5-5 to TRBJ2-1; 8 nucleotides align to TRBD2. Looked up from germline, CDR1 is SGHKS and CDR2 is YYEKEE (reference sequence). The J segment lost 5 bases and the V segment lost 0 bases, leaving 10 bases of the junction unmatched. CDR3 length: 17 residues.

The V and J genes are TRBV11-2 and TRBJ2-1; D uncertain. This CDR3 region has 15 residues. Germline V gene lookup returns CDR1 SGHAT and CDR2 FQNNGV. V was clipped by 4 bases and J by 7 bases, with 17 bases between them. In DNA form, the CDR3 reads TGTGCCAGCAGCTCGCCCCCCGCTAGACCAAATGAGCAGTTCTTC. As protein: CASSSPPARPNEQFF.

This clone has only one observation. The V gene is TRBV5-5, the J gene TRBJ2-6; 8 bases are a match to TRBD2. The CDR3 spans 17 residues. V dropped 4 bases and J dropped 0; count of bases not matched to a gene: 6. Looked up from germline, CDR1 is SGHKS and CDR2 is YYEKEE (reference sequence). The CDR3 DNA follows: TGTGCCAGCAGCCCCCTAGCGGGCCTCTCTGGGGCCAACGTCCTGACTTTC. This codes for CASSPLAGLSGANVLTF. The full variable domain, completed using reference TRBV5-5 and TRBJ2-6, is DAGVTQSPTHLIKTRGQQVTLRCSPISGHKSVSWYQQVLGQGPQFIFQYYEKEERGRGNFPDRFSARQFPNYSSELNVNALLLGDSALYLCASSPLAGLSGANVLTFGAGSRLTVL.

This clone was observed a few times. The CDR3 here is CASSLSVGGYTF. The CDR3 bases are TGTGCCAGCAGTTTATCGGTGGGCGGCTACACCTTC. The V gene is TRBV28, the J gene TRBJ1-2; D is unresolved. The length of the CDR3 is 12 residues. From germline, CDR1 is MDHEN and CDR2 SYDVKM. V dropped 1 base and J dropped 8 bases, with 8 bases sitting between them.

The V gene is TRBV19, the J gene TRBJ1-3; possibly TRBD1 for D (6 bases). V was clipped by 5 bases and J by 0 bases, with 11 bases between them. Germline V gene data show CDR1 as LNHDA and CDR2 as SQIVND (reference sequence). This CDR3 has 15 amino acids. DNA for the CDR3: TGTGCCAGTAGTGTGACAGGAGGCTCTGGAAACACCATATATTTT. Its translation is CASSVTGGSGNTIYF.

This clone showed up just once. This chain joins TRBV2 and TRBJ2-7, with 8 bases lining up with TRBD1. The CDR3 spans 14 residues. The trim removed 9 bases at V and 3 bases at J, leaving 10 bases unmatched. CDR1 is SNHLY, CDR2 FYNNEI, per germline. The CDR3 nucleotides are TGTGCCAGTCTCCTCCGGGACAGGAGCTACGAGCAGTACTTC. Translating it yields CASLLRDRSYEQYF.

This clone was observed a handful of times. The gene calls are TRBV18 and TRBJ2-7; 10 bases are a match to TRBD2. Germline CDR1 KGHSH, CDR2 LQKENI. Trimming took 3 bases from V and 1 from J; bases not matched to a gene: 6. This CDR3 is 16 amino acids long. The CDR3 DNA reads as TGTGCCAGCTCACCGACTAGCGGGCACTTATCCTACGAGCAGTACTTC. This gives the protein CASSPTSGHLSYEQYF.

In this sample, this clone turned up a few times. The rearrangement links TRBV6-5 to TRBJ1-5, with TRBD1 identical over 9 bases. The CDR3 is 14 amino acids. With 6 bases clipped from V and 10 bases from J, the junction kept 10 bases outside the gene matches. Germline V gene lookup returns CDR1 MNHEY and CDR2 SVGAGI. CDR3 loop: CASSLRDRARPQHF. CDR3 nucleotide sequence: TGTGCCAGCAGCCTCCGGGACAGGGCGAGACCCCAGCATTTT.

V is TRBV6-1 and J is TRBJ1-2, with D possibly TRBD1 on 5 matching bases. The CDR3 consists of 11 residues. Germline V CDR1 and CDR2: MNHNS, SASEGT. Trimming removed 7 bases at V and 8 bases at J, with 11 bases between. CDR3: CASIWGQGYTF. The CDR3 DNA sequence: TGTGCCAGCATTTGGGGCCAGGGCTACACCTTC.

This chain uses TRBV6-5 with TRBJ2-6; maybe TRBD2 (5 bases). The CDR3 is 13 amino acids. Trimming shortened V by 7 bases and J by 3 bases, and 7 bases separated the two germline ends. Germline assignment: CDR1 MNHEY and CDR2 SVGAGI. The CDR3 DNA reads as TGTGCCAGCACCGGACTTGGGGCCAACGTCCTGACTTTC. Its protein is CASTGLGANVLTF.

This clone was counted between two and nine times. This CDR3 is CASSFQGYNQPQHF. The CDR3 nucleotides are TGTGCCAGCAGCTTTCAGGGCTACAATCAGCCCCAGCATTTT. The chain employs TRBV7-6 and TRBJ1-5, with D maybe TRBD1 (5 bases). V was trimmed by 3 bases and J by 3 bases, leaving 9 bases between them. The germline V gene has CDR1 SGHVS and CDR2 FNYEAQ. This CDR3 is 14 amino acids long.

The chain recombines TRBV5-4 with TRBJ1-2, with unresolved D. This CDR3 has 13 residues. Trimming removed 4 bases from V and 2 bases from J, with 9 bases in between. In germline, CDR1 is SGHNT, CDR2 YYREEE (reference sequence). The CDR3 DNA reads TGTGCCAGCAGCCCTGGATCAAACTATGGCTACACCTTC. It is translated as CASSPGSNYGYTF.

The V gene is TRBV2, the J gene TRBJ1-5; weak D call: TRBD1 (5 bases). V was cut by 7 bases and J by 5 bases, with 15 bases left in between. The CDR3 covers 14 residues. The germline gives CDR1 SNHLY, CDR2 FYNNEI. Here the CDR3 DNA reads TGTGCCAGCAATCCCTCGGCGGGGGATCAGCCCCAGCATTTT. This encodes CASNPSAGDQPQHF.

This chain links TRBV20-1 with TRBJ2-1, with D hard to call. The CDR3 runs 11 residues. Trimming took off 6 bases at V and 3 bases at J, with 6 bases between the two ends. Germline V CDR1 and CDR2: DFQATT, SNEGSKA (reference sequence). This CDR3 is CSAKGYNEQFF. The CDR3 DNA reads as TGCAGTGCAAAGGGCTACAATGAGCAGTTCTTC.

The genes are TRBV15 and TRBJ2-1; weak D call: TRBD2 (5 bases). The CDR3 loop spans 16 amino acids. The germline gives CDR1 LNHNV, CDR2 YYDKDF (reference sequence). The V gene lost 3 bases and the J gene lost 9 bases, with 21 bases spanning the gap. This chain's CDR3 is CATSRDGIGSASEQFF. CDR3 bases: TGTGCCACCAGCAGGGACGGGATTGGTAGCGCAAGTGAGCAGTTCTTC.

The chain employs TRBV2 and TRBJ1-5, with a possible D match to TRBD1 (5 bases). CDR1 is SNHLY, CDR2 FYNNEI, per germline. This CDR3 region has 15 residues. The V end was cut by 7 bases, the J end by 2 bases, with 15 bases between. CDR3 sequence: CASTRGRAGNQPQHF. The CDR3 DNA is TGTGCCAGCACTAGGGGAAGAGCAGGCAATCAGCCCCAGCATTTT.

This clone was observed a handful of times. This chain connects TRBV18 to TRBJ1-5; 9 bases are shared with TRBD1. V was clipped by 3 bases and J by 6 bases; unmatched bases: 6. Germline lookup yields CDR1 KGHSH and CDR2 LQKENI. The length of the CDR3 is 15 residues. The CDR3 reads CASSPGTGIGQPQHF. The CDR3 nucleotides are TGTGCCAGCTCACCCGGGACAGGGATCGGTCAGCCCCAGCATTTT.

This clone showed up just a few times. The chain carries TRBV4-1 and TRBJ2-7, with a weak D call TRBD2 (6 bases). V lost 0 bases and J 3 bases, leaving 18 bases between the germline ends. CDR1 and CDR2 from the germline V gene are MGHRA and YSYEKL. The CDR3 is made up of 17 amino acids. CDR3 loop: CASSQELGGAQRYEQYF. The DNA for the CDR3 is TGCGCCAGCAGCCAAGAATTGGGGGGTGCGCAGCGCTACGAGCAGTACTTC.

This clone was observed a handful of times. The chain is built from TRBV7-2 and TRBJ2-1, with 9 bases aligning to TRBD2. Trimming at V came to 5 bases and at J to 8 bases, leaving 13 bases not matched to a gene. The germline CDR1 and CDR2 sequences are SGHTA and FQGNSA. This CDR3 region has 16 residues. CDR3 amino acids: CASSTRLGTSRHEQFF. CDR3 sequence (DNA): TGTGCCAGCAGCACCCGGCTCGGGACTAGCCGCCATGAGCAGTTCTTC.

The genes are TRBV7-2 and TRBJ1-1; a possible D gene is TRBD1 (5 bases). CDR1 is SGHTA and CDR2 is FQGNSA in the germline V gene. The germline V and J ends were trimmed by 1 base and 1 base, with 10 bases remaining between them. The CDR3 contains 15 residues. The CDR3 DNA reads TGTGCCAGCAGCTTAGGTGCAGGGCGGAACACTGAAGCTTTCTTT. Protein sequence: CASSLGAGRNTEAFF.

This clone was picked up a small number of times. The chain joins TRBV27 to TRBJ2-2; 8 bases align to TRBD2. CDR1 and CDR2 from the germline V gene are MNHEY and SMNVEV (reference sequence). The CDR3 loop spans 17 amino acids. With 3 bases clipped from V and 4 bases from J, the junction kept 10 bases outside the gene matches. CDR3 amino acids: CASSLGFREGGTGELFF. The CDR3 DNA follows: TGTGCCAGCAGTTTGGGCTTCCGGGAGGGGGGCACCGGGGAGCTGTTTTTT.

The chain joins TRBV4-1 to TRBJ2-1; 10 bases line up with TRBD2. The V and J ends lost 0 bases and 7 bases, in that order; junction bases with no gene match: 6. This CDR3 contains 16 residues. Germline V CDR1 and CDR2: MGHRA, YSYEKL. The CDR3 sequence: CASSQESVAGGNEQFF. The DNA of the CDR3 is TGCGCCAGCAGCCAAGAATCCGTAGCGGGAGGAAATGAGCAGTTCTTC.

The chain is built from TRBV21-1 and TRBJ1-1. TRBV21-1 is described as a pseudogene. The CDR3 length is 13 residues. The CDR3 DNA reads TGTGCCAGCAGCAACGGGCGGGGGACTGAAGCTTTCTTT. This codes for CASSNGRGTEAFF.

This clone was seen a few times. This chain joins TRBV9 and TRBJ2-7, with no clear D. Germline assignment: CDR1 SGDLS and CDR2 YYNGEE. The CDR3 consists of 16 residues. V dropped 0 bases and J dropped 5 bases, with 18 bases sitting between them. The CDR3 DNA sequence: TGTGCCAGCAGCGTAGGGTCACAGCCCACAGATAACGAGCAGTACTTC. Translated: CASSVGSQPTDNEQYF.

The V call is TRBV18, the J call TRBJ2-5; 7 positions match TRBD2. Germline assignment: CDR1 KGHSH and CDR2 LQKENI. This CDR3 has 13 amino acids. After removal of 6 bases from V and 5 bases from J, the junction contained 6 bases not matched to a gene. The CDR3: CASSPGGFETQYF. The CDR3 coding sequence is TGTGCCAGCTCCCCGGGGGGTTTCGAGACCCAGTACTTC. The full variable domain, its missing parts supplied by reference TRBV18 and TRBJ2-5, is NAGVMQNPRHLVRRRGQEARLRCSPMKGHSHVYWYRQLPEEGLKFMVYLQKENIIDESGMPKERFSAEFPKEGPSILRIQQVVRGDSAAYFCASSPGGFETQYFGPGTRLLVL.

The V and J genes are TRBV6-6 and TRBJ2-7, with unresolved D. Trimming took off 6 bases at V and 2 bases at J, with 8 bases between the two ends. The germline CDR1 and CDR2 sequences are MNHNY and SVGAGI (reference sequence). This CDR3 region has 12 residues. The CDR3 loop reads CASSSLAYEQYF. For the CDR3, the DNA is TGTGCCAGCAGCTCCCTAGCCTACGAGCAGTACTTC.

Only one count was recorded for this clone. At one of its ends the junction is not consistent with the germline gene, which may arise from a read error. The chain employs TRBV18 and TRBJ1-2; D may be TRBD1 (5 bases). CDR1 KGHSH and CDR2 LQKENI come from the germline V gene. There are 13 residues in the CDR3. CDR3 sequence (DNA): TGTGCCAACTCACCCCAGGGCCTCGGCGGCTACACCTTC. Residues: CANSPQGLGGYTF.

The rearrangement links TRBV7-9 to TRBJ2-6, with D unclear. CDR3 length: 15 amino acids. V was shortened by 4 bases and J by 1 base, with 8 bases between the two germline ends. From germline, CDR1 is SEHNR and CDR2 FQNEAQ (reference sequence). For the CDR3, the DNA is TGTGCCAGCAGCTACACAGCTTCTGGGGCCAACGTCCTGACTTTC. It translates to CASSYTASGANVLTF.